Listed here are 18 T cell receptor beta chains from one sample, sequenced in a study of radiation and T cells in renal cell carcinoma. The protocol was immunoSEQ multiplex PCR, while the TCRdb copy is restricted to in-frame clones and leaves out a portion. The sample yields fewer than 90,000 clones, about 86% seen once. Regarding time point: blood 2 weeks post-SBRT. Treatment of the sample: 15 Gy SBRT to primary tumor, nephrectomy 4 weeks later. The sequencing used blood, collected from a patient whose treatment included radiotherapy and nephrectomy. The receptors stem from a woman in her forties or fifties with renal cell carcinoma.

The chain links TRBV5-1 to TRBJ2-1; a possible D gene is TRBD1 (6 bases). In germline, CDR1 is SGHRS, CDR2 YFSETQ. Trimming shortened V by 0 bases and J by 9 bases, and 16 bases separated the two germline ends. The CDR3 consists of 15 residues. CDR3 nucleotide sequence: TGCGCCAGCAGCTTGGAACAGGGTAACGGCGCTGAGCAGTTCTTC. This codes for CASSLEQGNGAEQFF. Together with reference TRBV5-1 and TRBJ2-1, the CDR3 gives the full variable domain: KAGVTQTPRYLIKTRGQQVTLSCSPISGHRSVSWYQQTPGQGLQFLFEYFSETQRNKGNFPGRFSGRQFSNSRSEMNVSTLELGDSALYLCASSLEQGNGAEQFFGPGTRLTVL.

This clone is a singleton in its sample. The J gene is TRBJ2-1, the V gene TRBV15, with 8 bases that match TRBD2. V lost 0 bases to trimming and J lost 3 bases; unmatched junction nucleotides: 10. Germline loops: CDR1 LNHNV, CDR2 YYDKDF (reference sequence). The CDR3 contains 18 residues. DNA for the CDR3: TGTGCCACCAGCAGAGATAGGCCTAGCGGGCCACTCTACAATGAGCAGTTCTTC. Translation gives CATSRDRPSGPLYNEQFF. Supplemented by reference TRBV15 and TRBJ2-1, the full variable domain reads DAMVIQNPRYQVTQFGKPVTLSCSQTLNHNVMYWYQQKSSQAPKLLFHYYDKDFNNEADTPDNFQSRRPNTSFCFLDIRSPGLGDTAMYLCATSRDRPSGPLYNEQFFGPGTRLTVL.

This clone was seen just once. The rearrangement links TRBV25-1 to TRBJ2-5; TRBD2 matches 9 bases. CDR3 length equals 15 residues. After removal of 10 bases from V and 5 bases from J, the junction contained 14 bases not matched to a gene. In germline, CDR1 is MGHDK, CDR2 SYGVNS. In DNA, the CDR3 is TGTGCCACCTCGCCCGGCGGGAGGGTACTCGAGACCCAGTACTTC. Encoded protein: CATSPGGRVLETQYF.

The chain has TRBV25-1 and TRBJ2-3, with D hard to call. This CDR3 is built from 12 residues. V shed 0 bases and J shed 6 bases, with 4 bases lying between them. Germline values: CDR1 MGHDK, CDR2 SYGVNS. CDR3 nucleotides: TGTGCCAGCAGTGAATACGGGGATACGCAGTATTTT. It codes for CASSEYGDTQYF.

The chain has TRBV13 and TRBJ2-5; D possibly corresponds to TRBD1 (6 bases). The end of the DNA is better explained by TRBJ2-7, so the J call may be wrong. CDR3 length: 12 residues. Germline V lookup: CDR1 PRHDT, CDR2 FYEKMQ (reference sequence). As DNA, the CDR3 is TGTGCCAGCAGCTCCACAGGGAACGAGCAGTACTTC. Protein product: CASSSTGNEQYF.

This clone appeared once. The rearrangement links TRBV7-7 to TRBJ2-7; D is unresolved. This CDR3 has 13 residues. Germline CDR1 reads SSHAT; CDR2 reads FNYEAQ (reference sequence). V lost 5 bases and J lost 7, with 15 bases in between. The CDR3 spells CASSHGPQGEQYF. As DNA, the CDR3 is TGTGCCAGCAGCCATGGGCCTCAAGGAGAGCAGTACTTC.

V and J are TRBV2 and TRBJ1-2; 7 bases align to TRBD1. The V gene end was trimmed by 6 bases and the J gene end by 1 base; junction bases not matched to a gene: 5. Germline V gene sequence: CDR1 SNHLY, CDR2 FYNNEI. This CDR3 region has 14 residues. The CDR3, as DNA: TGTGCCAGCAGCCTGAACAGGGGTAACTATGGCTACACCTTC. Translated: CASSLNRGNYGYTF.

V and J are TRBV4-1 and TRBJ1-2; a weak D match, TRBD1 (5 bases). V lost 0 bases and J lost 7, with 15 bases in between. The CDR3 length is 15 residues. Germline CDR1 MGHRA, CDR2 YSYEKL. The CDR3 here is CASSQDTGPALGYTF. Here the CDR3 DNA reads TGCGCCAGCAGCCAAGATACAGGCCCAGCCCTTGGCTACACCTTC.

The V call is TRBV11-2, the J call TRBJ2-7, with D possibly matching TRBD1 (6 bases). Germline CDR1 is SGHAT and CDR2 is FQNNGV. Trimming pared 2 bases from V and 5 bases from J, leaving 19 bases between. This CDR3 is built from 16 residues. CDR3 in amino acids: CASSLNEWTVSDEQYF. The CDR3 DNA is TGTGCCAGCAGCTTAAACGAATGGACAGTGTCGGACGAGCAGTACTTC.

This sequence joins TRBV7-2 and TRBJ2-3, with D possibly being TRBD1 or TRBD2 (5 bases each). Germline values: CDR1 SGHTA, CDR2 FQGNSA. This CDR3 has 16 amino acids. V lost 1 base and J 4 bases, leaving 15 bases between the germline ends. The CDR3 sequence: CASSLEPRGGADTQYF. The CDR3, as DNA: TGTGCCAGCAGCTTAGAGCCGAGGGGTGGGGCAGATACGCAGTATTTT. Together with reference TRBV7-2 and TRBJ2-3, the CDR3 gives the full variable domain: GAGVSQSPSNKVTEKGKDVELRCDPISGHTALYWYRQSLGQGLEFLIYFQGNSAPDKSGLPSDRFSAERTGGSVSTLTIQRTQQEDSAVYLCASSLEPRGGADTQYFGPGTRLTVL.

The V gene is TRBV7-2, the J gene TRBJ2-4; weak D call: TRBD1 (5 bases). The CDR3 covers 16 residues. CDR1 and CDR2 from the germline V gene are SGHTA and FQGNSA. V lost 5 bases and J 3 bases, leaving 17 bases between the germline ends. CDR3 sequence: CASSPTRASGKNIQYF. CDR3 DNA: TGTGCCAGCAGCCCAACCAGGGCGTCGGGCAAAAACATTCAGTACTTC.

This clone appeared a single time. The DNA of the CDR3 is TGTGCCAGCAGCACCAGCGGGAGCTCCTACAATGAGCAGTTCTTC. This translates into CASSTSGSSYNEQFF. The chain couples TRBV14 to TRBJ2-1; 8 positions match TRBD2. CDR3 length: 15 residues. Germline V CDR1 and CDR2: SGHDN, FVKESK. Trimming at V came to 5 bases and at J to 0 bases, leaving 3 bases not matched to a gene. The variable domain in full, with the rest retrieved from reference TRBV14 and TRBJ2-1, is EAGVTQFPSHSVIEKGQTVTLRCDPISGHDNLYWYRRVMGKEIKFLLHFVKESKQDESGMPNNRFLAERTGGTYSTLKVQPAELEDSGVYFCASSTSGSSYNEQFFGPGTRLTVL.

The rearrangement uses TRBV5-4 and TRBJ1-2, with 10 nucleotides matching TRBD1. The CDR3 contains 15 residues. Looked up from germline, CDR1 is SGHNT and CDR2 is YYREEE (reference sequence). Trimming took 1 base from V and 8 from J; bases not matched to a gene: 8. The CDR3 nucleotides read TGTGCCAGCAGCTTGCCGGGACAGGGGTTTGGAGGCTACACCTTC. Residues: CASSLPGQGFGGYTF.

The rearrangement links TRBV6-6 to TRBJ2-3; D remains ambiguous. The CDR3 sequence is 13 residues long. From germline, CDR1 is MNHNY and CDR2 SVGAGI (reference sequence). V was cut by 2 bases and J by 1 base, with 4 bases left in between. CDR3 in amino acids: CASSYSGTDTQYF. DNA of the CDR3: TGTGCCAGCAGTTACAGTGGCACAGATACGCAGTATTTT.

This clone was detected only a few times. This chain uses TRBV7-9 with TRBJ2-7; D perhaps matches TRBD2 (6 bases). V gave up 7 bases and J gave up 3 bases, with 16 bases separating them. The CDR3 loop spans 14 amino acids. Germline CDR1 reads SEHNR; CDR2 reads FQNEAQ (reference sequence). CDR3 residues: CASTWTTGDYEQYF. The CDR3 region has the DNA TGTGCCAGCACCTGGACTACGGGGGACTACGAGCAGTACTTC.

This clone was seen only a few times. The V and J genes are TRBV10-1 and TRBJ1-2, with 8 bases identical to TRBD1. After removal of 4 bases from V and 6 bases from J, the junction contained 4 bases not matched to a gene. From germline, CDR1 is WNHNN and CDR2 SYGVQD (reference sequence). The CDR3 has 13 residues. In DNA form, the CDR3 reads TGCGCCAGCAGTGCATCAGGGGGCGATGGCTACACCTTC. This sequence encodes CASSASGGDGYTF.

This chain connects TRBV30 to TRBJ1-3; D gene unclear. Germline V gene sequence: CDR1 GTSNPN, CDR2 SVGIG (reference sequence). CDR3 length: 13 residues. Trimming shortened V by 3 bases and J by 4 bases, and 10 bases separated the two germline ends. CDR3 in DNA: TGTGCCTGGAGAAACGTCGGGGGAAACACCATATATTTT. It specifies CAWRNVGGNTIYF.

The J gene is TRBJ2-3, the V gene TRBV7-2; D ambiguous. Germline CDR1 is SGHTA and CDR2 is FQGNSA. The CDR3 extends over 14 amino acids. V lost 6 bases, J lost 2 bases, and 12 bases lay in between. In DNA form, the CDR3 reads TGTGCCAGCAGACATCCTACGACCACAGATACGCAGTATTTT. Its protein is CASRHPTTTDTQYF.